This T cell receptor beta chain emerged from a study of identical twins. This clonotype appeared a few times. TCRdb reprocessed the 5' RACE reads with MiXCR, giving one entry per CDR3 protein. Here the sample spans some 1,600,000 distinct CDR3 sequences, under 35% being singletons. V dropped 2 bases and J dropped 4 bases, with 9 bases sitting between them. CDR1 and CDR2 (germline): DFQATT, SNEGSKA (reference sequence). The CDR3 covers 13 residues. The source of this sequence is a newborn girl in good health. J is TRBJ1-5 and V is TRBV20-1, with D unresolved. Sequencing input: cord blood. CDR3 region: CSARLAGNQPQHF. The DNA for the CDR3 is TGCAGTGCTAGATTGGCGGGGAATCAGCCCCAGCATTTT.